One and the same sample provided the 32 T cell receptor beta chains below, sequenced in a study. TCRdb reprocessed the RT-PCR reads via MiXCR and lists one record per CDR3 protein. The sample yields about 680,000 distinct CDR3 sequences, 13% to 15% seen once. The specimen was memory CD4+ T cells from blood. The origin of the receptors is a female donor in good health, serving as a healthy control.

The chain couples TRBV7-2 to TRBJ2-5; D ambiguous. This CDR3 contains 13 residues. Trimming removed 5 bases at V and 0 bases at J, with 7 bases between. Germline-derived CDR1 and CDR2 are SGHTA and FQGNSA. The CDR3 loop is CASSPMYQETQYF. CDR3 in DNA: TGTGCCAGCAGCCCCATGTACCAAGAGACCCAGTACTTC.

This clonotype has only a few counts. This may come from a read error, since a much larger clone is one base off. The chain joins TRBV6-6 to TRBJ2-2; D is undetermined. The germline CDR1 and CDR2 sequences are MNHNY and SVGAGI (reference sequence). The CDR3 spans 11 residues. Deletions cut 7 bases from V and 5 bases from J, with 5 bases between. CDR3 DNA: TGTGCCAGCACCCGGACCGGGGAGCTGTTTTTT. It codes for CASTRTGELFF.

This rearrangement joins TRBV6-1 to TRBJ1-1; no clear D. CDR1 and CDR2 (germline): MNHNS, SASEGT. Trimming removed 0 bases at V and 10 bases at J, with 15 bases between. This CDR3 region has 14 residues. The CDR3 spells CASSEAVSGGGAFF. DNA of the CDR3: TGTGCCAGCAGTGAAGCGGTTTCTGGTGGTGGAGCTTTCTTT.

At least ten counts were recorded for this clonotype. The gene calls are TRBV6-5 and TRBJ1-1; unclear D gene. The CDR3 totals 16 residues. Trimming removed 4 bases at V and 4 bases at J, with 19 bases between. Germline CDR1 is MNHEY and CDR2 is SVGAGI. The DNA of the CDR3 is TGTGCCAGCAGTTCCCGAATTGGGAGGTCGGGCACTGAAGCTTTCTTT. Protein sequence: CASSSRIGRSGTEAFF.

The gene calls are TRBV18 and TRBJ2-7, with TRBD1 matching 9 bases. In germline, CDR1 is KGHSH, CDR2 LQKENI. The CDR3 spans 15 residues. The V and J ends lost 3 bases and 6 bases, in that order; junction bases with no gene match: 9. The CDR3 DNA follows: TGTGCCAGCTCACCTAGGACAGGGGAGTCAAGCGAGCAGTACTTC. Translation gives CASSPRTGESSEQYF.

V is TRBV29-1 and J is TRBJ2-1; D is unclear. CDR1 and CDR2 (germline): SQVTM, ANQGSEA. The length of the CDR3 is 10 residues. The V end was cut by 7 bases, the J end by 5 bases, with 6 bases between. CDR3: CSGQHNEQFF. In DNA form, the CDR3 reads TGCAGCGGGCAACACAATGAGCAGTTCTTC.

The gene calls are TRBV9 and TRBJ2-1, with 7 bases fitting TRBD2. The V segment lost 2 bases and the J segment 4 bases; nucleotides outside the gene matches: 3. This CDR3 has 14 residues. CDR1 is SGDLS, CDR2 YYNGEE, per germline. DNA for the CDR3: TGTGCCAGCAGCGTCCGGGACTATTACAATGAGCAGTTCTTC. It is translated as CASSVRDYYNEQFF.

The chain joins TRBV6-2 or TRBV6-3 to TRBJ2-1, with D perhaps matching TRBD1 (6 bases). The V gene's germline CDR1 is MNHEY and CDR2 SVGEGT. The germline V and J ends were trimmed by 2 bases and 4 bases, with 12 bases remaining between them. The CDR3 has 15 residues. In nucleotides, the CDR3 is TGTGCCAGCAGTTACGGGGGCAGGAGGTACAATGAGCAGTTCTTC. It is translated as CASSYGGRRYNEQFF.

This clonotype occurred many times. The rearrangement uses TRBV6-2 or TRBV6-3 and TRBJ2-5; the D gene is possibly TRBD2 (5 bases). The CDR3 covers 12 residues. Germline assignment: CDR1 MNHEY and CDR2 SVGEGT. V lost 7 bases and J 0 bases, leaving 6 bases between the germline ends. CDR3 sequence (DNA): TGTGCCAGCACGGGATACCAAGAGACCCAGTACTTC. It codes for CASTGYQETQYF.

This clonotype was detected many times. This sequence joins TRBV27 and TRBJ1-3; a weak D match, TRBD1 (5 bases). V shed 6 bases and J shed 2 bases, with 20 bases lying between them. The CDR3 sequence is 17 residues long. CDR1 is MNHEY, CDR2 SMNVEV, per germline (reference sequence). DNA of the CDR3: TGTGCCAGCAGCCTAGGAGGGGAAGGTATTGCTGGAAACACCATATATTTT. The encoded protein is CASSLGGEGIAGNTIYF.

This clonotype has more than one count but fewer than ten. J is TRBJ2-2 and V is TRBV5-1; 8 nucleotides align to TRBD2. With V trimmed by 1 base and J by 3 bases, 8 bases remained unmatched. This CDR3 region has 17 residues. Germline V CDR1 and CDR2: SGHRS, YFSETQ. The CDR3 spells CASSLYSGGLDTGELFF. The CDR3 DNA sequence: TGCGCCAGCAGCTTGTATTCGGGGGGGCTAGACACCGGGGAGCTGTTTTTT.

The chain has TRBV7-9 and TRBJ1-2; D uncertain. Germline-derived CDR1 and CDR2 are SEHNR and FQNEAQ (reference sequence). This CDR3 has 13 residues. V was cut by 1 base and J by 4 bases, with 7 bases left in between. The CDR3 nucleotides read TGTGCCAGCAGCTTAGGGGAACTCTATGGCTACACCTTC. This codes for CASSLGELYGYTF.

This clonotype occurred many times. This chain connects TRBV5-6 to TRBJ2-1, with 11 nucleotides matching TRBD2. Germline V lookup: CDR1 SGHDT, CDR2 YYEEEE. The CDR3 totals 14 residues. V shed 4 bases and J 8 bases; nucleotides not matched to a gene: 5. Here the CDR3 DNA reads TGTGCCAGCAGCAGGACTAGCGGGTTTTATGAGCAGTTCTTC. Its protein is CASSRTSGFYEQFF. Looking up the rest from reference TRBV5-6 and TRBJ2-1 gives the full variable domain: DAGVTQSPTHLIKTRGQQVTLRCSPKSGHDTVSWYQQALGQGPQFIFQYYEEEERQRGNFPDRFSGHQFPNYSSELNVNALLLGDSALYLCASSRTSGFYEQFFGPGTRLTVL.

This clonotype was detected a few times. The V and J genes are TRBV5-1 and TRBJ2-7; D is possibly TRBD2 (6 bases). Looked up from germline, CDR1 is SGHRS and CDR2 is YFSETQ. Trimming took 5 bases from V and 1 from J, leaving 10 bases between them. The CDR3 has 13 amino acids. In nucleotides, the CDR3 is TGCGCCAGCAGTGGGGGGTTTTCCTACGAGCAGTACTTC. Its protein is CASSGGFSYEQYF.

This clonotype appeared many times. The chain links TRBV4-1 to TRBJ2-7; D unresolved. Germline assignment: CDR1 MGHRA and CDR2 YSYEKL. Trimming removed 0 bases from V and 2 bases from J, with 11 bases in between. The CDR3 is 15 amino acids. Here the CDR3 reads CASSQDTGLPYEQYF. The DNA for the CDR3 is TGCGCCAGCAGCCAAGATACCGGGTTGCCCTACGAGCAGTACTTC.

This sequence joins TRBV20-1 and TRBJ1-1; possible D gene TRBD1, 5 bases. V gave up 6 bases and J gave up 1 base, with 9 bases separating them. Germline V gene data show CDR1 as DFQATT and CDR2 as SNEGSKA (reference sequence). This CDR3 contains 12 residues. The CDR3 DNA reads as TGCAGTGCCGGGGCAGGGAACACTGAAGCTTTCTTT. The encoded protein is CSAGAGNTEAFF.

This clonotype was picked up many times. The CDR3 loop reads CASRPGLAGWDEQFF. CDR3 in DNA: TGTGCCAGCAGACCGGGACTAGCGGGCTGGGATGAGCAGTTCTTC. This sequence joins TRBV12-3 or TRBV12-4 and TRBJ2-1; 12 bases match TRBD2. V was pared by 6 bases and J by 8 bases, with 8 bases of the junction left unmatched. The CDR3 sequence is 15 residues long.

This clonotype has only a few counts. The chain recombines TRBV7-8 with TRBJ2-7; tentative D call: TRBD2 (6 bases). The CDR3 is 17 amino acids. Per germline, CDR1 SGHVS and CDR2 FQNEAQ. Trimming pared 0 bases from V and 1 base from J, leaving 16 bases between. DNA of the CDR3: TGTGCCAGCAGCTTAGCCCCATGGCGGGATAGGTCCTACGAGCAGTACTTC. This codes for CASSLAPWRDRSYEQYF.

This clonotype was observed many times. The chain uses TRBV24-1 and TRBJ2-7; possibly TRBD1 for D (6 bases). The CDR3 loop spans 16 amino acids. From germline, CDR1 is KGHDR and CDR2 SFDVKD. V lost 1 base, J lost 2 bases, and 14 bases lay in between. CDR3 protein: CATSDFPGTYPYEQYF. The CDR3, as DNA: TGTGCCACCAGTGATTTTCCCGGGACATACCCCTACGAGCAGTACTTC.

This clonotype has more than one count but fewer than ten. V usage is TRBV7-9 and J usage is TRBJ2-1, with TRBD2 matching over 10 bases. The trim removed 1 base at V and 8 bases at J, leaving 8 bases unmatched. This CDR3 has 16 amino acids. Germline V gene data show CDR1 as SEHNR and CDR2 as FQNEAQ (reference sequence). CDR3 protein: CASSLGLAGEVDEQFF. CDR3 sequence (DNA): TGTGCCAGCAGCTTAGGGCTAGCGGGAGAAGTCGATGAGCAGTTCTTC. The whole variable domain, filled in from reference TRBV7-9 and TRBJ2-1, reads DTGVSQNPRHKITKRGQNVTFRCDPISEHNRLYWYRQTLGQGPEFLTYFQNEAQLEKSRLLSDRFSAERPKGSFSTLEIQRTEQGDSAMYLCASSLGLAGEVDEQFFGPGTRLTVL.

The gene calls are TRBV7-9 and TRBJ2-7; 9 bases agree with TRBD2. The J segment lost 0 bases and the V segment lost 5 bases, leaving 5 bases of the junction unmatched. The CDR3 sequence is 15 residues long. Germline CDR1 is SEHNR and CDR2 is FQNEAQ (reference sequence). CDR3 nucleotide sequence: TGTGCCAGCAGCAGGCGGGGGGGACACTCCTACGAGCAGTACTTC. Translation: CASSRRGGHSYEQYF.

This chain joins TRBV9 and TRBJ1-4; the D is unclear. The CDR3 is 15 residues long. Trimming removed 3 bases from V and 0 bases from J, with 9 bases in between. CDR1 and CDR2 (germline): SGDLS, YYNGEE. The CDR3 reads CASSAKVATNEKLFF. The CDR3 nucleotides read TGTGCCAGCAGCGCCAAGGTTGCAACTAATGAAAAACTGTTTTTT.

Comments on this clonotype: Just one base apart from a much larger clone, this may be a read error. The genes are TRBV4-2 and TRBJ2-1; 7 positions agree with TRBD2. Unmatched junction bases numbered 10, after V lost 2 bases and J lost 3 bases. Germline lookup yields CDR1 LGHNA and CDR2 YNFKEQ. There are 17 residues in the CDR3. This CDR3 is CASSQKAGRIFYNEQFF. The CDR3, as DNA: TGTGCCAGCAGCCAAAAGGCCGGGAGGATCTTCTACAATGAGCAGTTCTTC.

Only a few counts were recorded for this clonotype. This chain connects TRBV6-2 or TRBV6-3 to TRBJ2-1, with TRBD2 matching 14 bases. Germline loops: CDR1 MNHEY, CDR2 SVGEGT. This CDR3 has 14 amino acids. J gave up 8 bases and V 6 bases, and 3 bases lay outside the gene matches. The CDR3 reads CASRGTSGSYEQFF. CDR3 nucleotides: TGTGCCAGCAGGGGGACTAGCGGGAGCTATGAGCAGTTCTTC.

This clonotype has at least ten counts. The genes are TRBV20-1 and TRBJ2-1; D is perhaps TRBD2 (6 bases). The CDR3 runs to 12 residues. The ends were cut back, 2 bases at V and 8 bases at J, with 10 bases in the middle. Germline lookup yields CDR1 DFQATT and CDR2 SNEGSKA (reference sequence). In nucleotides, the CDR3 is TGCAGTGCTAGATCGGGACTTTATGAGCAGTTCTTC. This translates into CSARSGLYEQFF.

The CDR3 here is CASSAGTSGRPVNEQFF. CDR3 nucleotides: TGTGCCAGCAGTGCGGGGACTAGCGGGAGGCCCGTCAATGAGCAGTTCTTC. The chain uses TRBV6-4 and TRBJ2-1; 15 nucleotides align to TRBD2. Germline-derived CDR1 and CDR2 are MRHNA and SNTAGT. This CDR3 has 17 residues. The V gene end was trimmed by 4 bases and the J gene end by 6 bases; junction bases not matched to a gene: 7.

About this clonotype: Germline and junction disagree at one end, which may indicate a read error. The rearrangement joins TRBV7-8 to TRBJ2-3, with D perhaps matching TRBD1 (5 bases). In germline, CDR1 is SGHVS, CDR2 FQNEAQ. This CDR3 spans 12 amino acids. This chain's CDR3 is CASSLVGQGGNF. The CDR3 region has the DNA TGTGCCAGCAGCTTAGTTGGGCAGGGTGGGAATTTT.

In its sample, this clonotype was seen a few times. The chain uses TRBV9 and TRBJ1-1; the match to TRBD1 covers 7 bases. V trimming: 0 bases; J trimming: 1 base; junction bases outside the gene matches: 9. Germline loops: CDR1 SGDLS, CDR2 YYNGEE. This CDR3 is built from 17 residues. The CDR3 protein is CASSVAGGGSSNTEAFF. Written as DNA, the CDR3 is TGTGCCAGCAGCGTAGCAGGAGGGGGCAGTTCGAACACTGAAGCTTTCTTT.

There are a few counts of this clonotype. The chain links TRBV6-6 to TRBJ2-2; TRBD1 matches at 8 bases. Trimming removed 7 bases from V and 0 bases from J; junction bases left unmatched: 16. Germline V gene sequence: CDR1 MNHNY, CDR2 SVGAGI (reference sequence). The CDR3 is 19 residues long. The CDR3 protein is CASTIRLGQVSSNTGELFF. The CDR3 DNA follows: TGTGCCAGCACTATACGACTGGGACAGGTATCCTCGAACACCGGGGAGCTGTTTTTT.

In its sample, this clonotype was seen many times. The gene calls are TRBV11-2 and TRBJ2-2; D gene uncertain. Germline V gives CDR1 SGHAT, CDR2 FQNNGV. The CDR3 contains 12 residues. Trimming took 4 bases from V and 7 from J, leaving 7 bases between them. The CDR3 reads CASSYMIGELFF. The CDR3, as DNA: TGTGCCAGCAGCTACATGATCGGGGAGCTGTTTTTT.

The table lists this clonotype with many counts. The rearrangement joins TRBV28 to TRBJ1-2; a possible D gene is TRBD1 (5 bases). The CDR3 has 14 amino acids. Trimming left V 6 bases short and J 3 bases short, with 14 bases between. The germline V gene encodes CDR1 MDHEN and CDR2 SYDVKM. CDR3 bases: TGTGCCAGCAGCCAGGCAGGGCGTTACTATGGCTACACCTTC. Translated: CASSQAGRYYGYTF.

A few counts support this clonotype. V is TRBV6-1 and J is TRBJ2-2, with D uncertain. Germline CDR1 is MNHNS and CDR2 is SASEGT. There are 13 residues in the CDR3. V lost 7 bases, J lost 1 base, and 7 bases lay in between. In DNA form, the CDR3 reads TGTGCCAGCACAGCGCAGAACACCGGGGAGCTGTTTTTT. Protein product: CASTAQNTGELFF.